This entry lists 26 T cell receptor beta chains sequenced from one sample in a study of T-cell memory formation after mild COVID-19. TCRdb re-called the 5' RACE reads with MiXCR, one entry per CDR3 protein. This repertoire shows about half a million distinct CDR3 sequences, over 15% found once; its top ten account for about 12%. The specimen was PBMCs or a T cell subset sorted from them (not recorded which). These receptors were obtained from an adult woman who had mild COVID-19 (a few samples of this study predate the infection). Cell type and time point are not known.

V usage is TRBV30 and J usage is TRBJ1-1; D is perhaps TRBD1 (5 bases). The CDR3 length is 14 residues. V was shortened by 4 bases and J by 0 bases, with 12 bases between the two germline ends. CDR1 is GTSNPN, CDR2 SVGIG, per germline (reference sequence). CDR3 bases: TGTGCCTGGAATCAACAGGTCTTGAACACTGAAGCTTTCTTT. It encodes CAWNQQVLNTEAFF.

A few counts support this clonotype. The chain combines TRBV11-3 with TRBJ2-3, with a possible D match to TRBD2 (7 bases). Per germline, CDR1 SGHNT and CDR2 YENEEA. This CDR3 contains 14 residues. Between the trimmed V and J ends, which lost 7 bases and 3 bases, there was a span of 14 bases. The CDR3 is CASMGGAPTDTQYF. The CDR3 region has the DNA TGTGCCAGCATGGGGGGGGCCCCTACAGATACGCAGTATTTT.

This clonotype was counted between two and nine times. The chain uses TRBV24-1 and TRBJ2-3, with 7 bases identical to TRBD1. This CDR3 is 14 amino acids long. V shed 4 bases and J 0 bases; nucleotides not matched to a gene: 0. Germline CDR1 and CDR2: KGHDR and SFDVKD. The DNA for the CDR3 is TGTGCCACCAGTGAGACAGGGAGCACAGATACGCAGTATTTT. Translating it yields CATSETGSTDTQYF.

The gene calls are TRBV4-1 and TRBJ2-7; D might be TRBD2 (6 bases). CDR1 MGHRA and CDR2 YSYEKL come from the germline V gene. The CDR3 consists of 14 residues. The ends were cut back, 0 bases at V and 3 bases at J, with 9 bases in the middle. As DNA, the CDR3 is TGCGCCAGCAGCCAAGACGGGAGAAGCTACGAGCAGTACTTC. It is translated as CASSQDGRSYEQYF.

This chain connects TRBV7-9 to TRBJ2-7; TRBD2 matches 8 bases. V lost 1 base to trimming and J lost 3 bases; unmatched junction nucleotides: 8. The CDR3 length is 16 residues. The V gene's germline CDR1 is SEHNR and CDR2 FQNEAQ (reference sequence). The CDR3 nucleotides read TGTGCCAGCAGCTTAGTGGTAGCGGGATCTTACTACGAGCAGTACTTC. Amino acids: CASSLVVAGSYYEQYF.

This clonotype was counted a few times. The chain is built from TRBV5-4 and TRBJ2-3, with TRBD2 as a possible D gene (7 bases). Germline V lookup: CDR1 SGHNT, CDR2 YYREEE (reference sequence). Trimming removed 3 bases at V and 2 bases at J, with 13 bases between. This CDR3 comprises 15 residues. The CDR3 loop is CASSSFAGATDTQYF. For the CDR3, the DNA is TGTGCCAGCAGCTCCTTCGCGGGGGCCACAGATACGCAGTATTTT.

The CDR3 DNA reads TGCAGCGTCTTACTAGCGGGAAGGGTCTACGAGCAGTACTTC. Amino acid sequence: CSVLLAGRVYEQYF. V usage is TRBV29-1 and J usage is TRBJ2-7, with TRBD2 matching 10 bases. V was clipped by 6 bases and J by 3 bases; unmatched bases: 8. CDR3 length: 14 residues. Germline assignment: CDR1 SQVTM and CDR2 ANQGSEA.

The chain recombines TRBV7-2 with TRBJ2-3; the match to TRBD2 covers 9 bases. Germline CDR1 SGHTA, CDR2 FQGNSA. The CDR3 length is 15 residues. The J segment lost 5 bases and the V segment lost 5 bases, leaving 8 bases of the junction unmatched. CDR3 bases: TGTGCCAGCAGCCCCCTGGCGGGAGGGCTAGATACGCAGTATTTT. Translating gives CASSPLAGGLDTQYF.

The CDR3 spells CASSLGTGEYGYTF. Written as DNA, the CDR3 is TGTGCCAGCAGTTTAGGGACAGGGGAATATGGCTACACCTTC. The chain carries TRBV12-3 or TRBV12-4 and TRBJ1-2, with 9 nucleotides matching TRBD1. The trim removed 1 base at V and 5 bases at J, leaving 2 bases unmatched. This CDR3 contains 14 residues.

The chain links TRBV5-5 to TRBJ2-1, with D unresolved. The CDR3 sequence is 16 residues long. V lost 0 bases and J 0 bases, leaving 10 bases between the germline ends. Per germline, CDR1 SGHKS and CDR2 YYEKEE (reference sequence). The CDR3: CASSLGTESSYNEQFF. In DNA form, the CDR3 reads TGTGCCAGCAGCTTGGGGACGGAAAGCTCCTACAATGAGCAGTTCTTC.

This clonotype was seen only a few times. This rearrangement joins TRBV5-1 to TRBJ1-2, with D tentatively TRBD1 (5 bases). Germline CDR1 SGHRS, CDR2 YFSETQ. This CDR3 contains 13 residues. Trimming shortened V by 0 bases and J by 8 bases, and 11 bases separated the two germline ends. The CDR3 here is CASSLEGSRGYTF. The DNA for the CDR3 is TGCGCCAGCAGCTTGGAGGGGTCTCGCGGCTACACCTTC.

The J gene is TRBJ1-2, the V gene TRBV2; D is unresolved. V was clipped by 5 bases and J by 1 base, with 8 bases between them. CDR1 is SNHLY, CDR2 FYNNEI, per germline. The CDR3 sequence is 13 residues long. The CDR3 DNA follows: TGTGCCAGCAGTCTGCAGCTTAACTATGGCTACACCTTC. The encoded protein is CASSLQLNYGYTF.

This chain joins TRBV12-3 or TRBV12-4 and TRBJ1-1, with TRBD1 matching over 11 bases. This CDR3 is built from 16 residues. The J segment lost 5 bases and the V segment lost 6 bases, leaving 11 bases of the junction unmatched. The DNA of the CDR3 is TGTGCCAGCAGATTTGGACAGGGGGCTATTCGTACTGAAGCTTTCTTT. Protein product: CASRFGQGAIRTEAFF.

The chain links TRBV7-3 to TRBJ1-1, with D possibly TRBD1 on 6 matching bases. Trimming removed 2 bases at V and 9 bases at J, with 10 bases between. Germline loops: CDR1 SGHTA, CDR2 FQGTGA. The length of the CDR3 is 12 residues. CDR3 sequence (DNA): TGTGCCAGCAGCTTAGAGGGGGGGCAAGCTTTCTTT. Its protein product is CASSLEGGQAFF.

In its sample, this clonotype was seen a few times. The gene calls are TRBV12-3 or TRBV12-4 and TRBJ1-3; D gene ambiguous. This CDR3 is 18 amino acids long. V lost 8 bases, J lost 3 bases, and 26 bases lay in between. CDR3 in DNA: TGTGCCAGCCTAGAAGGTGGCGGAACCTATTACCTTGGAAACACCATATATTTT. Encoded protein: CASLEGGGTYYLGNTIYF.

This clonotype has just a few counts. The V gene is TRBV19, the J gene TRBJ1-1, with D possibly being TRBD1 (6 bases). CDR1 and CDR2 from the germline V gene are LNHDA and SQIVND (reference sequence). The CDR3 extends over 12 amino acids. The germline V and J ends were trimmed by 7 bases and 7 bases, with 13 bases remaining between them. CDR3 loop: CASTIRGREAFF. The CDR3 region has the DNA TGTGCCAGTACCATCAGGGGCCGTGAAGCTTTCTTT.

DNA of the CDR3: TGTGCCAGCCGTCCCAGGGTTGATAATTCACCCCTCCACTTT. Its protein is CASRPRVDNSPLHF. The J gene is TRBJ1-6, the V gene TRBV7-8, with D possibly being TRBD1 (5 bases). V was shortened by 8 bases and J by 5 bases, with 13 bases between the two germline ends. The CDR3 has 14 residues. CDR1 and CDR2 (germline): SGHVS, FQNEAQ.

This clonotype was counted many times. The chain is built from TRBV12-3 or TRBV12-4 and TRBJ2-7; D possibly corresponds to TRBD2 (6 bases). CDR3 length: 12 residues. V lost 6 bases, J lost 6 bases, and 12 bases lay in between. DNA of the CDR3: TGTGCCAGCAGAGATGGGGGAGGCGAGCAGTACTTC. Translating it yields CASRDGGGEQYF.

This clonotype was detected a few times. The chain combines TRBV7-9 with TRBJ1-2, with 9 bases aligning to TRBD1. Germline V gives CDR1 SEHNR, CDR2 FQNEAQ (reference sequence). This CDR3 region has 16 residues. The trim removed 5 bases at V and 8 bases at J, leaving 15 bases unmatched. CDR3 nucleotide sequence: TGTGCCAGCAGCACCGCGAACCCCGGGACAGGGTCGGGCTACACCTTC. Amino acids: CASSTANPGTGSGYTF.

The chain is built from TRBV19 and TRBJ1-1; tentatively, D is TRBD1 (6 bases). The germline V gene has CDR1 LNHDA and CDR2 SQIVND (reference sequence). The V end lost 6 bases, the J end lost 0 bases, and 11 bases lay between the germline ends. The CDR3 runs 14 residues. The CDR3, as DNA: TGTGCCAGTAGAGACGGACAGTTGAACACTGAAGCTTTCTTT. It translates to CASRDGQLNTEAFF.

This clonotype was counted only a few times. The gene calls are TRBV29-1 and TRBJ1-2; D perhaps matches TRBD1 (5 bases). The CDR3 runs to 16 residues. Germline values: CDR1 SQVTM, CDR2 ANQGSEA. V shed 3 bases and J shed 5 bases, with 22 bases lying between them. The CDR3 loop reads CSVEREGRGSGYGYTF. DNA of the CDR3: TGCAGCGTTGAGAGGGAGGGGAGGGGCTCTGGGTATGGCTACACCTTC.

In the case of this clonotype: At one end the junction does not follow the germline gene, possibly because of a read error. The J gene is TRBJ2-1, the V gene TRBV27; D possibly corresponds to TRBD1 (5 bases). The CDR3 is 16 residues long. Per germline, CDR1 MNHEY and CDR2 SMNVEV (reference sequence). The CDR3 DNA is TGTGCCAGCAGTCCCTACAGGACCCCCTCCTACATTGAGCAGTTCTTC. Amino acid sequence: CASSPYRTPSYIEQFF.

This rearrangement joins TRBV24-1 to TRBJ1-1, with a tentative D call TRBD1 (5 bases). The CDR3 covers 15 residues. Germline CDR1 is KGHDR and CDR2 is SFDVKD. V lost 4 bases to trimming and J lost 0 bases, with 11 bases between them. DNA for the CDR3: TGTGCCACCAGTGAGGGAACAGGACTGAACACTGAAGCTTTCTTT. Translating it yields CATSEGTGLNTEAFF.

This clonotype was recorded a few times. This sequence joins TRBV11-3 and TRBJ2-1; 16 nucleotides align to TRBD2. The germline CDR1 and CDR2 sequences are SGHNT and YENEEA. The CDR3 is made up of 17 amino acids. V lost 5 bases to trimming and J lost 5 bases; unmatched junction nucleotides: 6. Here the CDR3 reads CASSPGTSGRVNNEQFF. The CDR3 DNA sequence: TGTGCCAGCAGCCCCGGGACTAGCGGGAGGGTTAACAATGAGCAGTTCTTC.

The chain employs TRBV4-1 and TRBJ1-2; TRBD1 might be the D (6 bases). V was shortened by 0 bases and J by 2 bases, with 13 bases between the two germline ends. CDR1 and CDR2 (germline): MGHRA, YSYEKL. The CDR3 sequence is 16 residues long. Written as DNA, the CDR3 is TGCGCCAGCAGCCAAGAGTTAGGACAGATCAACTATGGCTACACCTTC. Its translation is CASSQELGQINYGYTF.

The gene calls are TRBV6-6 and TRBJ2-7, with D perhaps matching TRBD1 (5 bases). The CDR3 contains 13 residues. CDR1 and CDR2 (germline): MNHNY, SVGAGI (reference sequence). V lost 0 bases, J lost 6 bases, and 9 bases lay in between. As DNA, the CDR3 is TGTGCCAGCAGTTACTCAGGGGCTTCCGAGCAGTACTTC. Translation: CASSYSGASEQYF.